These T cell receptor beta chains were read from a single sample in a study of blood T cell repertoires in COVID-19. TCRdb keeps only in-frame clones here, not all; method: immunoSEQ multiplex PCR. This sample carries approximately 280,000 clones, approximately 89% of them seen once, and the ten largest clones take under 3%. The sample comprised PBMCs or T cells enriched from blood (not recorded which). These receptors originate from a woman in her late teens or twenties who had recovered from COVID-19. Both conserved end residues are part of each CDR3.

TRBV5-8	TRBJ2-1	CASSLPSSKPISYNEQFF
TRBV5-6	TRBJ1-1	CASTSGRGTEAFF
TRBV2	TRBJ1-5	CASSDGYRGNQPQHF
TRBV28	TRBJ1-2	CASSLPGANYGYTF
TRBV7-9	TRBJ2-1	CASSLRVAIRGEQFF
TRBV4-3	TRBJ2-2	CASSQESVPLITGELFF
TRBV2	TRBJ2-5	CASSAGLAGGTETQYF
TRBV7-8	TRBJ2-7	CASKDRRGQPSYEQYF
TRBV7-6	TRBJ2-1	CASSLGQGPSNEQFF
TRBV19	TRBJ1-5	CASTSGQGNQPQHF
TRBV27	TRBJ2-1	CASSLRTGGNNEQFF
TRBV29-1	TRBJ2-7	CSVEGLGQGGYEQYF
TRBV19	TRBJ2-3	CASSMSGTDTQYF
TRBV4-1	TRBJ2-5	CASSPLMGGVETQYF
TRBV18	TRBJ2-7	CASSTPSGASYEQYF
TRBV5-1	TRBJ2-7	CASSLGLGTATYEQYF
TRBV15	TRBJ2-5	CATSRDGTSGGRETQYF
TRBV4-3	TRBJ2-7	CASSPLWTSGGTYEQYF
TRBV6-5	TRBJ2-7	CASSSVDRLSYEQYF